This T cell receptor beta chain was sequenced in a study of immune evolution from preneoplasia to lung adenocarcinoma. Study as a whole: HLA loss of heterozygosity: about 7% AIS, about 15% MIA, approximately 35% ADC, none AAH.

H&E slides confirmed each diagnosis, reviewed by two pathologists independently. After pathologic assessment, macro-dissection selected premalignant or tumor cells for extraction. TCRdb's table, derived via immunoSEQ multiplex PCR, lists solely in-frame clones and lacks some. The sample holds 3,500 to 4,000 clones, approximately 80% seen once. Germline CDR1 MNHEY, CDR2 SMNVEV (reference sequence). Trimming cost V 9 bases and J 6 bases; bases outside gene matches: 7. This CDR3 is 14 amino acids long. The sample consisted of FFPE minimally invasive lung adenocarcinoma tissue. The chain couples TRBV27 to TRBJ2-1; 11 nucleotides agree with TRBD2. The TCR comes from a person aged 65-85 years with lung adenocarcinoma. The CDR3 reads CASWLAGGFNEQFF. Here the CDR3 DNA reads TGTGCCAGTTGGTTAGCGGGAGGGTTCAATGAGCAGTTCTTC.